A single sample gave rise to the 14 T cell receptor beta chains below, sequenced in a study of blood T cell repertoires in COVID-19. The data were produced by immunoSEQ multiplex PCR, yet TCRdb's version contains in-frame clones alone and is incomplete. The repertoire includes roughly 130,000 clones, 82% of them detected once, and around 4.5% sits in the top ten. Specimen: peripheral blood. The receptor source for this set is a woman in her 70s with acute or convalescent COVID-19.

CDR3 sequence (DNA): TGTGCCAGCAGCTTAATCGGGACAGACTATGGCTACACCTTC. As protein: CASSLIGTDYGYTF. This chain uses TRBV7-9 with TRBJ1-2; the match to TRBD1 covers 7 bases. CDR1 and CDR2 (germline): SEHNR, FQNEAQ (reference sequence). This CDR3 has 14 amino acids. V was clipped by 2 bases and J by 3 bases; unmatched bases: 3.

J is TRBJ2-7 and V is TRBV13, with TRBD1 as a possible D gene (6 bases). The germline V and J ends were trimmed by 3 bases and 6 bases, with 12 bases remaining between them. CDR1 is PRHDT, CDR2 FYEKMQ, per germline (reference sequence). The length of the CDR3 is 13 residues. CDR3 sequence reads: CASSLQGIGEQYF. In nucleotides, the CDR3 is TGTGCCAGCAGCTTGCAGGGGATAGGCGAGCAGTACTTC.

The chain couples TRBV7-3 to TRBJ2-5; TRBD2 matches at 7 bases. Unmatched junction bases numbered 0, after V lost 0 bases and J lost 2 bases. Germline lookup yields CDR1 SGHTA and CDR2 FQGTGA. The CDR3 sequence is 14 residues long. The CDR3 loop is CASSLTGGQETQYF. In DNA form, the CDR3 reads TGTGCCAGCAGCTTAACGGGGGGGCAAGAGACCCAGTACTTC.

The chain recombines TRBV7-3 with TRBJ2-7, with D possibly TRBD1 on 5 matching bases. V was cut by 3 bases and J by 2 bases, with 11 bases left in between. The CDR3 runs to 14 residues. Germline V gene sequence: CDR1 SGHTA, CDR2 FQGTGA. CDR3 loop: CASSFQDITYEQYF. CDR3 coding DNA: TGTGCCAGCAGCTTCCAGGACATTACCTACGAGCAGTACTTC.

V is TRBV27 and J is TRBJ1-2; 10 bases line up with TRBD1. The CDR3 is 13 residues long. Per germline, CDR1 MNHEY and CDR2 SMNVEV (reference sequence). The V segment lost 4 bases and the J segment 7 bases; nucleotides outside the gene matches: 3. CDR3 bases: TGTGCCAGCAGTTACCGGACAGGGGGTGGCTACACCTTC. This codes for CASSYRTGGGYTF.

The genes are TRBV18 and TRBJ1-2; D is perhaps TRBD1 (6 bases). CDR1 and CDR2 (germline): KGHSH, LQKENI. The CDR3 is 13 residues long. V was trimmed by 6 bases and J by 7 bases, leaving 15 bases between them. CDR3 loop: CASSHRQAPGYTF. DNA for the CDR3: TGTGCCAGCTCCCATAGACAGGCCCCTGGCTACACCTTC.

V is TRBV4-1 and J is TRBJ2-3, with D tentatively TRBD1 (5 bases). CDR1 is MGHRA and CDR2 is YSYEKL in the germline V gene. This CDR3 has 17 amino acids. The germline V and J ends were trimmed by 2 bases and 0 bases, with 15 bases remaining between them. CDR3: CASSQNLIRESTDTQYF. The CDR3 coding sequence is TGCGCCAGCAGCCAAAACCTAATCAGGGAAAGCACAGATACGCAGTATTTT.

V usage is TRBV5-1 and J usage is TRBJ1-2, with 7 bases lining up with TRBD1. Trimming removed 8 bases from V and 6 bases from J; junction bases left unmatched: 10. CDR1 and CDR2 (germline): SGHRS, YFSETQ. This CDR3 spans 13 amino acids. CDR3 nucleotide sequence: TGCGCCAGTCTTGGGACAGCCGGGGATGGCTACACCTTC. It encodes CASLGTAGDGYTF.

This chain joins TRBV18 and TRBJ1-1; D is unresolved. Germline V gene sequence: CDR1 KGHSH, CDR2 LQKENI. The CDR3 runs to 14 residues. V gave up 2 bases and J gave up 3 bases, with 10 bases separating them. As DNA, the CDR3 is TGTGCCAGCTCACCAATGGAGGGTTACACTGAAGCTTTCTTT. Translated, it gives CASSPMEGYTEAFF.

The chain couples TRBV3-1 (or the pseudogene TRBV3-2) to TRBJ1-1; D might be TRBD1 (5 bases). Germline V gene lookup returns CDR1 LGHDT and CDR2 YNNKEL (reference sequence). The CDR3 has 16 amino acids. Trimming removed 4 bases from V and 4 bases from J, with 19 bases in between. The CDR3 sequence: CASSPNWGGYITEAFF. CDR3 coding DNA: TGTGCCAGCAGCCCCAATTGGGGGGGATATATCACTGAAGCTTTCTTT.

This clone was counted once. This chain links TRBV9 with TRBJ2-7; 13 bases align to TRBD2. CDR1 is SGDLS and CDR2 is YYNGEE in the germline V gene. The CDR3 has 16 amino acids. J lost 7 bases, V lost 1 base, and 8 bases had no gene match. In DNA, the CDR3 is TGTGCCAGCAGCGTAACTAGCGGGGGGGCCTCTGGGGAGCAGTACTTC. As protein: CASSVTSGGASGEQYF.

This chain connects TRBV7-9 to TRBJ1-2; 9 bases fit TRBD1. The CDR3 contains 14 residues. In germline, CDR1 is SEHNR, CDR2 FQNEAQ (reference sequence). The V segment lost 8 bases and the J segment 4 bases; nucleotides outside the gene matches: 8. In DNA form, the CDR3 reads TGTGCCAGCGGGGACAGGGAAGTTTTCTATGGCTACACCTTC. This codes for CASGDREVFYGYTF.

The chain carries TRBV4-3 and TRBJ1-2; D might be TRBD1 (5 bases). CDR3 length: 13 amino acids. Trimming took 4 bases from V and 8 from J, leaving 14 bases between them. Germline CDR1 reads LGHNA; CDR2 reads YSLEER. CDR3 in DNA: TGCGCCAGCAGCCGAACAGGATCCGCCGGCTACACCTTC. It yields the protein CASSRTGSAGYTF.

This rearrangement joins TRBV6-5 to TRBJ1-2; D unresolved. The germline CDR1 and CDR2 sequences are MNHEY and SVGAGI. Trimming took off 6 bases at V and 5 bases at J, with 13 bases between the two ends. The length of the CDR3 is 13 residues. The CDR3 nucleotides are TGTGCCAGCAGGTGGGAGGGATCGTATGGCTACACCTTC. Translation gives CASRWEGSYGYTF.